These 20 T cell receptor beta chains originate from one sample sequenced in a study of blood T cell repertoires in COVID-19. Clones were sequenced by immunoSEQ multiplex PCR, and TCRdb holds only the in-frame ones, with some missing. The sample has 100,000 to 150,000 clones, around 90% seen once. The sample was peripheral blood. These receptors came from a human donor in a cohort sampled during active COVID-19.

CDR3: CATSSGLAGGHGETQYF. CDR3 DNA: TGTGCCACCAGCTCCGGCCTAGCGGGGGGGCACGGAGAGACCCAGTACTTC. The V gene is TRBV24-1, the J gene TRBJ2-5; 12 nucleotides agree with TRBD2. Germline V CDR1 and CDR2: KGHDR, SFDVKD. J gave up 4 bases and V 7 bases, and 12 bases lay outside the gene matches. The CDR3 is 17 amino acids.

The chain joins TRBV2 to TRBJ1-6; 7 bases map to TRBD1. Trimming cost V 6 bases and J 7 bases; bases outside gene matches: 6. Germline loops: CDR1 SNHLY, CDR2 FYNNEI. The CDR3 spans 14 residues. The CDR3 region is CASRETGLNSPLHF. In nucleotides, the CDR3 is TGTGCCAGCAGGGAGACAGGGCTAAATTCACCCCTCCACTTT.

This chain joins TRBV27 and TRBJ2-1; perhaps TRBD2 as D (5 bases). The CDR3 runs 15 residues. The V end lost 3 bases, the J end lost 1 base, and 10 bases lay between the germline ends. CDR1 is MNHEY and CDR2 is SMNVEV in the germline V gene (reference sequence). CDR3 loop: CASSLRELSYNEQFF. The CDR3 DNA is TGTGCCAGCAGTTTGAGGGAGTTATCCTACAATGAGCAGTTCTTC.

This clone was seen only a few times. V and J are TRBV6-5 and TRBJ2-7, with TRBD1 identical over 7 bases. The CDR3 loop spans 16 amino acids. Trimming at V came to 2 bases and at J to 0 bases, leaving 7 bases not matched to a gene. Germline-derived CDR1 and CDR2 are MNHEY and SVGAGI. DNA for the CDR3: TGTGCCAGCAGTTACAAGGGACAGCCGAGCTCCTACGAGCAGTACTTC. Its translation: CASSYKGQPSSYEQYF.

CDR3 residues: CAISAPDRAYEQYF. The CDR3 DNA is TGTGCCATCAGTGCGCCGGACAGGGCCTACGAGCAGTACTTC. The genes are TRBV10-3 and TRBJ2-7, with 8 positions matching TRBD1. In germline, CDR1 is ENHRY, CDR2 SYGVKD. Germline trimming cut 4 bases from V and 2 bases from J; bases unmatched to any gene: 4. The CDR3 covers 14 residues.

V gene TRBV19 combines with J gene TRBJ1-5, with TRBD1 matching 7 bases. CDR3 length equals 12 residues. Per the germline V gene, CDR1 is LNHDA and CDR2 is SQIVND (reference sequence). This chain's CDR3 is CASQGGGQPQHF. In DNA, the CDR3 is TGTGCGAGTCAGGGGGGCGGTCAGCCCCAGCATTTT.

The gene calls are TRBV19 and TRBJ2-7; 8 bases line up with TRBD2. CDR1 and CDR2 (germline): LNHDA, SQIVND (reference sequence). The CDR3 is 15 residues long. Trimming cost V 3 bases and J 3 bases; bases outside gene matches: 7. As DNA, the CDR3 is TGTGCCAGTAGTATCAAACTAGCGGAATACTACGAGCAGTACTTC. It codes for CASSIKLAEYYEQYF.

The chain joins TRBV6-5 to TRBJ1-2; D remains ambiguous. Germline V lookup: CDR1 MNHEY, CDR2 SVGAGI. V lost 0 bases and J lost 4, with 9 bases in between. This CDR3 comprises 14 residues. The CDR3 reads CASSYSASVYGYTF. CDR3 DNA: TGTGCCAGCAGTTACTCGGCTTCTGTCTATGGCTACACCTTC.

The chain couples TRBV5-1 to TRBJ1-1; possibly TRBD1 for D (6 bases). Germline CDR1 is SGHRS and CDR2 is YFSETQ. This CDR3 has 15 amino acids. V gave up 0 bases and J gave up 5 bases, with 14 bases separating them. The CDR3 bases are TGCGCCAGCAGCTTGGTGACCACTCAGGGGACTGAAGCTTTCTTT. Translation gives CASSLVTTQGTEAFF.

In this sample, this clone turned up once. The chain carries TRBV18 and TRBJ1-2, with D maybe TRBD1 (5 bases). The ends were cut back, 3 bases at V and 7 bases at J, with 15 bases in the middle. This CDR3 is 14 amino acids long. Germline V gene lookup returns CDR1 KGHSH and CDR2 LQKENI. The CDR3 loop is CASSPPQVVSGYTF. The DNA of the CDR3 is TGTGCCAGCTCACCGCCACAGGTTGTCTCTGGCTACACCTTC.

This clone was counted between two and nine times. The chain joins TRBV19 to TRBJ2-3; TRBD2 matches 11 bases. V lost 3 bases, J lost 4 bases, and 3 bases stayed unmatched. The CDR3 runs to 15 residues. Germline CDR1 is LNHDA and CDR2 is SQIVND (reference sequence). CDR3 in DNA: TGTGCCAGTAGTATTATTAGCGGGGGGGCAGATACGCAGTATTTT. Encoded protein: CASSIISGGADTQYF.

The V gene is TRBV4-1, the J gene TRBJ1-2; D is undetermined. CDR1 is MGHRA and CDR2 is YSYEKL in the germline V gene. The V end lost 5 bases, the J end lost 1 base, and 5 bases lay between the germline ends. The CDR3 contains 12 residues. CDR3 sequence (DNA): TGCGCCAGCAGCGAGATTAACTATGGCTACACCTTC. Translating it yields CASSEINYGYTF.

This chain connects TRBV15 to TRBJ1-2, with D tentatively TRBD1 (5 bases). Germline lookup yields CDR1 LNHNV and CDR2 YYDKDF (reference sequence). The CDR3 runs to 13 residues. Trimming stripped 0 bases from V and 4 bases from J, with 6 bases between. The CDR3 region is CATSRDDSYGYTF. Here the CDR3 DNA reads TGTGCCACCAGCAGAGATGACAGCTATGGCTACACCTTC.

The gene calls are TRBV28 and TRBJ2-1, with 8 nucleotides matching TRBD2. The CDR3 contains 15 residues. Germline-derived CDR1 and CDR2 are MDHEN and SYDVKM. V lost 8 bases to trimming and J lost 4 bases; unmatched junction nucleotides: 10. CDR3 region: CASDQVAGGYNEQFF. In nucleotides, the CDR3 is TGTGCCAGCGATCAAGTGGCGGGAGGTTACAATGAGCAGTTCTTC. The variable domain in full, with the rest retrieved from reference TRBV28 and TRBJ2-1, is DVKVTQSSRYLVKRTGEKVFLECVQDMDHENMFWYRQDPGLGLRLIYFSYDVKMKEKGDIPEGYSVSREKKERFSLILESASTNQTSMYLCASDQVAGGYNEQFFGPGTRLTVL.

The chain joins TRBV6-5 to TRBJ2-3, with D unclear. The CDR3 contains 12 residues. V was trimmed by 4 bases and J by 8 bases, leaving 10 bases between them. Looked up from germline, CDR1 is MNHEY and CDR2 is SVGAGI. The CDR3 DNA is TGTGCCAGCAGTTCGACGCAGCGTACGCAGTATTTT. Amino acid sequence: CASSSTQRTQYF.

This chain joins TRBV25-1 and TRBJ2-6; D is possibly TRBD2 (6 bases). Germline V gene sequence: CDR1 MGHDK, CDR2 SYGVNS. V was clipped by 3 bases and J by 4 bases, with 16 bases between them. This CDR3 is 17 amino acids long. The CDR3 is CASSEAGFGLGANVLTF. CDR3 DNA: TGTGCCAGCAGTGAGGCGGGGTTTGGTCTGGGGGCCAACGTCCTGACTTTC. The complete variable domain, with remaining parts taken from reference TRBV25-1 and TRBJ2-6, reads EADIYQTPRYLVIGTGKKITLECSQTMGHDKMYWYQQDPGMELHLIHYSYGVNSTEKGDLSSESTVSRIRTEHFPLTLESARPSHTSQYLCASSEAGFGLGANVLTFGAGSRLTVL.

The chain employs TRBV14 and TRBJ2-5; TRBD1 is a possible D gene (5 bases). This CDR3 has 15 residues. Deletions cut 6 bases from V and 7 bases from J, with 21 bases between. The germline V gene encodes CDR1 SGHDN and CDR2 FVKESK. The CDR3 region has the DNA TGTGCCAGCAGTCCTTACCTGACAGTAAGCTCGACCCAGTACTTC. Translated, it gives CASSPYLTVSSTQYF.

This clone came up many times. V usage is TRBV7-6 and J usage is TRBJ2-2, with 12 positions matching TRBD1. Unmatched junction bases numbered 4, after V lost 5 bases and J lost 6 bases. The CDR3 has 15 residues. The V gene's germline CDR1 is SGHVS and CDR2 FNYEAQ. CDR3 bases: TGTGCCAGCAGCCCGGGACAGGGGGCCTCCGGGGAGCTGTTTTTT. Translating it yields CASSPGQGASGELFF.

The chain combines TRBV19 with TRBJ1-1; D possibly corresponds to TRBD1 (5 bases). Trimming stripped 7 bases from V and 3 bases from J, with 15 bases between. The CDR3 runs 14 residues. Germline CDR1 is LNHDA and CDR2 is SQIVND (reference sequence). CDR3 sequence reads: CASTGPLGDTEAFF. The CDR3, as DNA: TGTGCCAGTACCGGCCCCCTAGGGGACACTGAAGCTTTCTTT.

In regard to this clone: The same CDR3 is also encoded by other DNA sequences in this sample. The gene calls are TRBV11-3 and TRBJ2-1, with 8 bases lining up with TRBD1. The CDR3 spans 14 residues. Germline CDR1 reads SGHNT; CDR2 reads YENEEA. V trimming: 5 bases; J trimming: 10 bases; junction bases outside the gene matches: 10. The CDR3 nucleotides read TGTGCCAGCAGCCCACTAACAGGGGGTGGGGAGCAGTTCTTC. It translates to CASSPLTGGGEQFF.